This T cell receptor beta chain was captured by sequencing in a study of radiotherapy plus CTLA-4 blockade in lung cancer. Study-level findings and limits: The best predictor of response was reported to be early blood T cell clone dynamics, with interferon-beta.

Turning to this clone: Its specificity is unknown.

This CDR3 contains 15 residues. Trimming left V 5 bases short and J 0 bases short, with 12 bases between. Looked up from germline, CDR1 is MDHEN and CDR2 is SYDVKM. TCRdb keeps only in-frame clones here, not all; method: immunoSEQ multiplex PCR. The sample consists of about 80,000 clones, around 86% of them appearing once. The study treated chemo-refractory metastatic non-small-cell lung cancer patients with focal radiation plus ipilimumab CTLA-4 blockade. The source material was peripheral blood, sampled from a patient treated with radiotherapy plus ipilimumab. This sequence joins TRBV28 and TRBJ2-3; TRBD2 is a possible D gene (6 bases). The sequence came from a human donor with non-small cell lung cancer who had a partial response to radiotherapy plus ipilimumab. CDR3 sequence (DNA): TGTGCCAGCAGTACCGCGGGAATCAGCACAGATACGCAGTATTTT. Its protein product is CASSTAGISTDTQYF.